This T cell receptor (beta chain) stems from a study of blood T cell repertoires in COVID-19. Overall study context: Collection of acute and convalescent COVID-19 samples took place in the United States, Italy and Spain.

Clones were sequenced by immunoSEQ multiplex PCR, and TCRdb holds only the in-frame ones, with some missing. The top ten hold under 0.3% of the sample, which has hundreds of thousands of clones, 75% to 90% seen once. V dropped 6 bases and J dropped 5; count of bases not matched to a gene: 4. The germline gives CDR1 SGHNT, CDR2 YYREEE (reference sequence). This CDR3 comprises 14 residues. The clonotype was recovered from a woman in her late teens or twenties with acute or convalescent COVID-19. The chain uses TRBV5-4 and TRBJ2-1; 11 bases are a match to TRBD2. The sequencing input was peripheral blood. The CDR3 DNA reads as TGTGCCAGCAAAACTAGCGGGGGTAACAATGAGCAGTTCTTC. Translated: CASKTSGGNNEQFF.